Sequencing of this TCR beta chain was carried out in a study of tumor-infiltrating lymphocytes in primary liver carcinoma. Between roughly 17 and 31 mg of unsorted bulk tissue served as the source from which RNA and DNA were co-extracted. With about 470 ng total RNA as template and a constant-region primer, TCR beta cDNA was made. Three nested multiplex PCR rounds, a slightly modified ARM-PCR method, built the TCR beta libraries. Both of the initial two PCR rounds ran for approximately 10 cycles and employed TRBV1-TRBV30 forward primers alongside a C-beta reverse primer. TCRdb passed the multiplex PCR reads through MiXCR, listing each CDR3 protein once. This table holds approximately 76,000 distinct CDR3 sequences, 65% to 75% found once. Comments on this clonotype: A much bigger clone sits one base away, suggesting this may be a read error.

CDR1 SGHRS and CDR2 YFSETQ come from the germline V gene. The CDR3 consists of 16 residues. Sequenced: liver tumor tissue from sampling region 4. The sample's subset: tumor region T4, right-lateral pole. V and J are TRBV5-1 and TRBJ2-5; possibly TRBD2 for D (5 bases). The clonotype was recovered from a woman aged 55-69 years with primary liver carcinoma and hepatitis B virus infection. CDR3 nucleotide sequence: TGCGCCAGCAGCTTAGGCGCGAACAAGGCCGGGGAGACCCGGTACTTC. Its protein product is CASSLGANKAGETRYF.